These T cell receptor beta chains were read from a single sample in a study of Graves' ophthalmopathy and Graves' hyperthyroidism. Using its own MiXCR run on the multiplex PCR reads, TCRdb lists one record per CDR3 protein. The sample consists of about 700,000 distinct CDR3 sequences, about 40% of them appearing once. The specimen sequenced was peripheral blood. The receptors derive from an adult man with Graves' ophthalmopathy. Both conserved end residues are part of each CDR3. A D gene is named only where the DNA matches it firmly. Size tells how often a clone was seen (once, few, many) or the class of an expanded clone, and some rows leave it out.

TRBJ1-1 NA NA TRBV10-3 CAIGGGVTGGGTEAFF TGTGCCATCGGGGGAGGGGTGACGGGAGGAGGCACTGAAGCTTTCTTT
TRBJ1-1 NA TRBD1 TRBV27 CASSFGQGRPEAFF TGTGCCAGCAGTTTTGGACAGGGAAGGCCTGAAGCTTTCTTT
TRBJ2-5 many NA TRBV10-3 CAISESGVGETQYF TGTGCCATCAGTGAGTCTGGAGTCGGGGAGACCCAGTACTTC
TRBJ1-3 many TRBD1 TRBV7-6 CASSQGQTFSGNTIYF TGTGCCAGCAGCCAGGGACAGACCTTCTCTGGAAACACCATATATTTT
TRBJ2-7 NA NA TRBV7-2 CASSYQGGYEQYF TGTGCCAGCAGTTATCAGGGTGGGTACGAGCAGTACTTC
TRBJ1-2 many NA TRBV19 CASSIRRLDGYTF TGTGCCAGTAGTATCCGCAGGCTAGATGGCTACACCTTC
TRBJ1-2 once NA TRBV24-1 CATSDRGLAANTF TGTGCCACCAGTGACCGGGGACTAGCGGCGAACACCTTC
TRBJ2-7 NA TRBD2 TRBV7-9 CASSLATSGRASYEQYF TGTGCCAGCAGCTTAGCGACTAGCGGGAGGGCATCCTACGAGCAGTACTTC
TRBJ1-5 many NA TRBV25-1 CASSGSNSDNQPQHF TGTGCCAGCAGTGGCTCCAATAGCGACAATCAACCCCAGCATTTT
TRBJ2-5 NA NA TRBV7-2 CASRTKGGEETQYF TGTGCCAGCAGAACCAAGGGCGGGGAGGAGACCCAGTACTTC
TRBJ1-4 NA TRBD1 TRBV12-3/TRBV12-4 CASRGTGTGGVNEKLFF TGTGCCAGCAGGGGCACCGGGACAGGGGGCGTTAATGAAAAACTGTTTTTT
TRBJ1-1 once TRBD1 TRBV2 CAGSSGTGVENTEAFF TGTGCCGGCAGCTCCGGGACAGGGGTTGAGAACACTGAAGCTTTCTTT
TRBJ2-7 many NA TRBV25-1 CASSDRLAYEQYF TGTGCCAGCAGTGACCGCTTGGCTTACGAGCAGTACTTC
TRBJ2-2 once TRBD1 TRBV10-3 CASSERIQGAYTGELFF TGTGCCAGCAGTGAAAGGATACAGGGGGCGTACACCGGGGAGCTGTTTTTT
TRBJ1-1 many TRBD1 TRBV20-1 CSASRGPGTEAFF TGCAGTGCTAGCAGGGGGCCAGGCACTGAAGCTTTCTTT
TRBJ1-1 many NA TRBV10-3 CAITWTPNTEAFF TGTGCCATCACTTGGACACCGAACACTGAAGCTTTCTTT
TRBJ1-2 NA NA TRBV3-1 CASSHRRYYGYTF TGTGCCAGCAGCCACAGGCGATACTATGGCTACACCTTC
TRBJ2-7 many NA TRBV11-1 CASSFGGVGQYF TGTGCCAGCAGCTTTGGTGGAGTCGGGCAGTACTTC
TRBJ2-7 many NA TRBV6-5 CASSPGQEQYF TGTGCCAGCAGCCCCGGACAGGAGCAGTACTTC
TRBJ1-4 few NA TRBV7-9 CASSATVANEKLFF TGTGCCAGCAGCGCGACAGTAGCTAATGAAAAACTGTTTTTT